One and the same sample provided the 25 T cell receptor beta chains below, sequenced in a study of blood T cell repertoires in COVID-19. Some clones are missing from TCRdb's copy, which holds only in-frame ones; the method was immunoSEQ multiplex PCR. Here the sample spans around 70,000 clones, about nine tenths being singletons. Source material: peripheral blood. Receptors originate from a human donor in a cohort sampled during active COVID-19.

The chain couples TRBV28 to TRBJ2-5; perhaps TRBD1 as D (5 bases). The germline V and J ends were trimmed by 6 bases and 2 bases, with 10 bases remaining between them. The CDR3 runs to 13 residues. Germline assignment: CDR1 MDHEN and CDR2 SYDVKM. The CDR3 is CASRLSGQETQYF. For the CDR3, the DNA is TGTGCCAGCAGGCTCTCAGGGCAAGAGACCCAGTACTTC.

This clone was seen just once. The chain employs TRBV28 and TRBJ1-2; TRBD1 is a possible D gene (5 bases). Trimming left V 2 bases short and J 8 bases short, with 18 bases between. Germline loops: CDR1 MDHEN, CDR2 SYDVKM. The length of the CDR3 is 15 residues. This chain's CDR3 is CASSLDRGRVWGYTF. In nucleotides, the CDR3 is TGTGCCAGCAGTTTAGATAGGGGCAGGGTATGGGGCTACACCTTC.

CDR3 sequence: CASSLMGLAVYNEQFF. The CDR3 region has the DNA TGTGCCAGCAGCTTGATGGGACTAGCGGTTTACAATGAGCAGTTCTTC. This sequence joins TRBV7-2 and TRBJ2-1, with TRBD2 matching 11 bases. The CDR3 length is 16 residues. V was pared by 3 bases and J by 4 bases, with 5 bases of the junction left unmatched. Germline V gene sequence: CDR1 SGHTA, CDR2 FQGNSA.

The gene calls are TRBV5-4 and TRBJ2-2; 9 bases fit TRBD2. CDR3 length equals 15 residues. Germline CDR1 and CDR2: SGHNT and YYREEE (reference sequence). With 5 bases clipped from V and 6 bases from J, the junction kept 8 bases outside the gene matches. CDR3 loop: CASSSGTSSPGELFF. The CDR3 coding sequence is TGTGCCAGCAGTTCCGGGACTAGCTCGCCCGGGGAGCTGTTTTTT. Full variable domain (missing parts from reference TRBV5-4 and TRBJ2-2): ETGVTQSPTHLIKTRGQQVTLRCSSQSGHNTVSWYQQALGQGPQFIFQYYREEENGRGNFPPRFSGLQFPNYSSELNVNALELDDSALYLCASSSGTSSPGELFFGEGSRLTVL.

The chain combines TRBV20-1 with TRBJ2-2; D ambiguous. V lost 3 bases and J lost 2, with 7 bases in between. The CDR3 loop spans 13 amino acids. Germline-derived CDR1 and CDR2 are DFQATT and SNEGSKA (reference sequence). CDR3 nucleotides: TGCAGTGCTAGTCGACTTAACACCGGGGAGCTGTTTTTT. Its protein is CSASRLNTGELFF.

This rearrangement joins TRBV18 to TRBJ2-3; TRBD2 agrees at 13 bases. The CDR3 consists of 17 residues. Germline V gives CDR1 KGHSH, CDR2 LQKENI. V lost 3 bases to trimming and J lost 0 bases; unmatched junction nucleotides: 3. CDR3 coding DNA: TGTGCCAGCTCACCGTGGACTAGCGGGAGTAGCACAGATACGCAGTATTTT. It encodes CASSPWTSGSSTDTQYF.

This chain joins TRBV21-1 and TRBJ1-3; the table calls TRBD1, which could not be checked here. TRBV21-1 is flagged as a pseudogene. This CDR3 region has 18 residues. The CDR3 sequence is CASSKNSNRDTPGNTIYF. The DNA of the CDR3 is TGTGCCAGCAGCAAAAATTCCAACAGGGATACCCCTGGAAACACCATATATTTT.

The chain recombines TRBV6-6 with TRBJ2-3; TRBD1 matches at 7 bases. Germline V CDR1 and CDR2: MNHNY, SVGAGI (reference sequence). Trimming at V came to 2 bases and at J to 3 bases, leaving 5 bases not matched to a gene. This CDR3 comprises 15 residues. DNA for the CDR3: TGTGCCAGCAGTTACCAGACAGGGAAGACAGATACGCAGTATTTT. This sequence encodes CASSYQTGKTDTQYF.

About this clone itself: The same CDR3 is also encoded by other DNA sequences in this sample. The CDR3 protein is CASSFSRNTEAFF. The CDR3 bases are TGTGCCAGCAGCTTCTCCAGGAACACTGAAGCTTTCTTT. V and J are TRBV27 and TRBJ1-1, with D unclear. Germline V gene data show CDR1 as MNHEY and CDR2 as SMNVEV (reference sequence). With 6 bases removed from V and 1 base from J, the gap between germline ends came to 9 bases. This CDR3 contains 13 residues.

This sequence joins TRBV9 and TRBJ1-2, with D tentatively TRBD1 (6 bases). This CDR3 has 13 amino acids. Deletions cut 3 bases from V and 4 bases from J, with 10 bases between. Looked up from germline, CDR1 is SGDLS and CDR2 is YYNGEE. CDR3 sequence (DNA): TGTGCCAGCAGCGGACAGGAGGCCTATGGCTACACCTTC. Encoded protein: CASSGQEAYGYTF.

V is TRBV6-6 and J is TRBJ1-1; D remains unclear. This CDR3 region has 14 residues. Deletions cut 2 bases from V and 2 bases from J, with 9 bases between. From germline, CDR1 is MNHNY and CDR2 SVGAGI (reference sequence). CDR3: CASSYVGRNTEAFF. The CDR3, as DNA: TGTGCCAGCAGTTACGTGGGCAGAAACACTGAAGCTTTCTTT.

DNA of the CDR3: TGTGCCAGCGGATTAGCGGGAGGACCCTACAATGAGCAGTTCTTC. Translating gives CASGLAGGPYNEQFF. This chain uses TRBV19 with TRBJ2-1; TRBD2 matches 10 bases. V lost 9 bases to trimming and J lost 2 bases; unmatched junction nucleotides: 7. CDR1 is LNHDA, CDR2 SQIVND, per germline (reference sequence). The CDR3 extends over 15 amino acids.

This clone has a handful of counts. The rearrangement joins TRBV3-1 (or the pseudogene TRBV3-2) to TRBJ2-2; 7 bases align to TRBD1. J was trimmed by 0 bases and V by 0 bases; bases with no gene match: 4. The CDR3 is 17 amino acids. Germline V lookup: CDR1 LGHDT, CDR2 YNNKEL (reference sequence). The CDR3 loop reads CASSQDSQGANTGELFF. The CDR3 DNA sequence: TGTGCCAGCAGCCAAGACTCGCAGGGGGCGAACACCGGGGAGCTGTTTTTT.

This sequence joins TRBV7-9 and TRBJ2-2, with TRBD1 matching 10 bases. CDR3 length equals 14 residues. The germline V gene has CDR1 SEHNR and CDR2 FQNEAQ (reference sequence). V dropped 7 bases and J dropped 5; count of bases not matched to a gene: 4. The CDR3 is CASTTGGDTGELFF. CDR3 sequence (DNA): TGTGCCAGCACGACAGGGGGCGATACCGGGGAGCTGTTTTTT.

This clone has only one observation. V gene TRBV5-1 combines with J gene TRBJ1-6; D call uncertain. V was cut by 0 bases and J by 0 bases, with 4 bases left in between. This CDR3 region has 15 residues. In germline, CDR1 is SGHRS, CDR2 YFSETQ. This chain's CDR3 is CASSLESSYNSPLHF. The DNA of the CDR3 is TGCGCCAGCAGCTTGGAGAGCTCCTATAATTCACCCCTCCACTTT.

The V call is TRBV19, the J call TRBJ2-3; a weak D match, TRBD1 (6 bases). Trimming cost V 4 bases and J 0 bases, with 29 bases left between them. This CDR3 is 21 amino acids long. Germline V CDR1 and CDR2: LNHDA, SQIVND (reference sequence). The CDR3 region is CASSSPSQQGPKRASTDTQYF. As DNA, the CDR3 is TGTGCCAGTAGTAGCCCCTCCCAACAGGGACCCAAACGTGCTAGCACAGATACGCAGTATTTT.

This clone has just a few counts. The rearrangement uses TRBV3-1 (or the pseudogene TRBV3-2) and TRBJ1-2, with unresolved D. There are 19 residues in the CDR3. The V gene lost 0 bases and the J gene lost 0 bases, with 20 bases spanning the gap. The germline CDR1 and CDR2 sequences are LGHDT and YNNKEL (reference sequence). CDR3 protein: CASSQDNPVRRPSNYGYTF. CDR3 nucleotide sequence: TGTGCCAGCAGCCAAGATAACCCGGTCAGGCGCCCCTCTAACTATGGCTACACCTTC.

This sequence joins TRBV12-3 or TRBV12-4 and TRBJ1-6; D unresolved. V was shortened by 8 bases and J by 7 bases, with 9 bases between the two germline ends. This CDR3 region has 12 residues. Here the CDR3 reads CASRGPNSPLHF. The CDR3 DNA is TGTGCCAGCCGAGGCCCCAATTCACCCCTCCACTTT.

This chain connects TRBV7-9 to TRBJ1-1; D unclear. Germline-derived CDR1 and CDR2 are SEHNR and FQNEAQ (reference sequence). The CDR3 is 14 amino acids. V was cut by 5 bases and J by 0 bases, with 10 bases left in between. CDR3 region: CASSRREVNTEAFF. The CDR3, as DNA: TGTGCCAGCAGCCGGAGAGAAGTGAACACTGAAGCTTTCTTT.

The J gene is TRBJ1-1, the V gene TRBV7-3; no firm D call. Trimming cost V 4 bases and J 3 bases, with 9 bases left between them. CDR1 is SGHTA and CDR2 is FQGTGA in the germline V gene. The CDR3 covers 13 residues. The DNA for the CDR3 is TGTGCCAGCAGCTCCACACATGACACTGAAGCTTTCTTT. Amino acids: CASSSTHDTEAFF.

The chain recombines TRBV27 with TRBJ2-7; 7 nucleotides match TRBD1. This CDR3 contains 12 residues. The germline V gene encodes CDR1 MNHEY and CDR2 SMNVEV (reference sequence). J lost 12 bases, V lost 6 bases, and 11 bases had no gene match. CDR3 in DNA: TGTGCCAGCAGCCGGCCGGGACAGCACCCGTACTTC. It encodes CASSRPGQHPYF.

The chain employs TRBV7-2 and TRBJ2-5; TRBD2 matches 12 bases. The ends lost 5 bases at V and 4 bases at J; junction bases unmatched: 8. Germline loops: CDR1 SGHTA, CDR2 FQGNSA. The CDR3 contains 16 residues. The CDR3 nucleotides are TGTGCCAGCAGCAGGACTAGCGGGGACGAGCGAGAGACCCAGTACTTC. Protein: CASSRTSGDERETQYF. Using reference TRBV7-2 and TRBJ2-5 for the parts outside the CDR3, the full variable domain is GAGVSQSPSNKVTEKGKDVELRCDPISGHTALYWYRQSLGQGLEFLIYFQGNSAPDKSGLPSDRFSAERTGGSVSTLTIQRTQQEDSAVYLCASSRTSGDERETQYFGPGTRLLVL.

CDR3: CASSPPGAYNEQFF. In nucleotides, the CDR3 is TGTGCCAGCAGCCCCCCGGGAGCATACAATGAGCAGTTCTTC. The chain couples TRBV5-4 to TRBJ2-1; D perhaps matches TRBD2 (6 bases). Looked up from germline, CDR1 is SGHNT and CDR2 is YYREEE (reference sequence). The V and J ends lost 4 bases and 4 bases respectively, with 12 bases between them. The CDR3 covers 14 residues.

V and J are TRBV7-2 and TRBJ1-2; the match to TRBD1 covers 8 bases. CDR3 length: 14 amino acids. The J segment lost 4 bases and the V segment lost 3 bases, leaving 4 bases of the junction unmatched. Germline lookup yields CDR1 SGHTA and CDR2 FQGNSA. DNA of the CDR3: TGTGCCAGCAGCTTCTCAGGGGGCGGCTATGGCTACACCTTC. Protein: CASSFSGGGYGYTF. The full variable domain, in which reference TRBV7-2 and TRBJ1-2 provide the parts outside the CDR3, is GAGVSQSPSNKVTEKGKDVELRCDPISGHTALYWYRQSLGQGLEFLIYFQGNSAPDKSGLPSDRFSAERTGGSVSTLTIQRTQQEDSAVYLCASSFSGGGYGYTFGSGTRLTVV.

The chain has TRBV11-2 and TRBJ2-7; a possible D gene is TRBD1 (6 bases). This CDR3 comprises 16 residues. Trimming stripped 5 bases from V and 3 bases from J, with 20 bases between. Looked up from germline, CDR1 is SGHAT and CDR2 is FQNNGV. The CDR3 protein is CASSLQAGAHHYEQYF. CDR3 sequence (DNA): TGTGCCAGCAGCCTCCAGGCAGGGGCTCATCACTACGAGCAGTACTTC.